These T cell receptor beta chains were read from a single sample in a study of T cell responses to AZD1222 COVID-19 vaccine. Profiled with immunoSEQ multiplex PCR; TCRdb holds only in-frame clones, not every one. The sample has more than 150,000 clones; 87% are singletons. The sample was peripheral blood, taken on day 0 of MenACWY control vaccination. These receptor sequences come from an adult in good health. The CDR3 runs from the conserved cysteine through the conserved F or W. D genes are given only for firm matches. Expanded clones are given a class, and other clones once, few, many or no size at all.

d_call j_call clone_size v_call cdr3_aa cdr3_nt
NA TRBJ2-6 NA TRBV14 CASSPRHRLSGANVLTF TGTGCCAGCAGCCCAAGACACCGGCTCTCTGGGGCCAACGTCCTGACTTTC
TRBD1 TRBJ1-4 NA TRBV30 CAWSASRDRVNEKLFF TGTGCCTGGAGTGCCTCCCGGGACAGGGTTAATGAAAAACTGTTTTTT
TRBD1 TRBJ2-7 NA TRBV6-1 CASSATWPTGLGEQYF TGTGCCAGCAGTGCGACATGGCCGACAGGGCTAGGCGAGCAGTACTTC
NA TRBJ1-2 NA TRBV5-4 CASSLEYRAYGYTF TGTGCCAGCAGCTTGGAGTACAGGGCCTATGGCTACACCTTC
NA TRBJ1-1 once TRBV29-1 CSVEGPATEAFF TGCAGCGTTGAGGGACCGGCCACTGAAGCTTTCTTT
TRBD1 TRBJ2-4 NA TRBV7-2 CASSWGTGVNIQYF TGTGCCAGCAGCTGGGGGACAGGGGTAAACATTCAGTACTTC
TRBD1 TRBJ2-7 NA TRBV2 CASSARDRDYEQYF TGTGCCAGCAGTGCACGGGACAGGGACTACGAGCAGTACTTC
NA TRBJ1-5 once TRBV7-2 CASSLEPGRQPQHF TGTGCCAGCAGCTTAGAGCCAGGGCGTCAGCCCCAGCATTTT
NA TRBJ1-6 NA TRBV9 CASSVLGTNSPLHF TGTGCCAGCAGCGTCCTTGGGACGAATTCACCCCTCCACTTT
TRBD2 TRBJ2-1 NA TRBV19 CASSTGTSAYNEQFF TGTGCCAGTAGTACCGGGACTAGTGCCTACAATGAGCAGTTCTTC
NA TRBJ1-2 NA TRBV28 CASSLGADSYGYTF TGTGCCAGCAGTTTAGGTGCGGACTCCTATGGCTACACCTTC
NA TRBJ1-1 NA TRBV2 CASSVQENTEAFF TGTGCCAGCAGTGTTCAGGAGAACACTGAAGCTTTCTTT
NA TRBJ2-1 NA TRBV28 CASSLPVTNEQFF TGTGCCAGCAGTTTACCAGTTACCAATGAGCAGTTCTTC
TRBD2 TRBJ2-2 NA TRBV6-1 CASSVSGRAGTGELFF TGTGCCAGCAGTGTTAGCGGGAGGGCCGGCACCGGGGAGCTGTTTTTT
NA TRBJ1-5 once TRBV30 CAWKDGDQPQHF TGTGCCTGGAAGGACGGGGATCAGCCCCAGCATTTT
NA TRBJ2-1 NA TRBV15 CATSRVTSGNNEQFF TGTGCCACCAGCAGAGTAACCAGCGGAAACAATGAGCAGTTCTTC
TRBD2 TRBJ2-3 NA TRBV19 CASSKFATTSGSPDTQYF TGTGCCAGTAGTAAATTCGCAACGACTAGCGGGAGCCCAGATACGCAGTATTTT
NA TRBJ1-1 NA TRBV28 CASSHGVPANPNTEAFF TGTGCCAGCAGCCACGGGGTCCCAGCCAACCCGAACACTGAAGCTTTCTTT
NA TRBJ2-2 NA TRBV5-1 CASSLAGGPGSNTGELFF TGCGCCAGCAGCCTCGCCGGGGGGCCCGGTTCCAACACCGGGGAGCTGTTTTTT
TRBD2 TRBJ2-2 NA TRBV3-1/TRBV3-2 CASSQDRGSVAGELFF TGTGCCAGCAGCCAAGATCGCGGGAGTGTGGCCGGGGAGCTGTTTTTT
TRBD2 TRBJ2-5 NA TRBV6-5 CASSLAGGPWETQYF TGTGCCAGCAGCTTAGCGGGAGGGCCTTGGGAGACCCAGTACTTC
NA TRBJ2-2 NA TRBV9 CASSSHPQGNTGELFF TGTGCCAGCAGCTCACACCCTCAGGGGAACACCGGGGAGCTGTTTTTT
NA TRBJ2-7 NA TRBV7-6 CASSPGGGYEQYF TGTGCCAGCAGCCCAGGGGGGGGCTACGAGCAGTACTTC
NA TRBJ2-2 NA TRBV9 CASSVVAENTGELFF TGTGCCAGCAGCGTAGTAGCGGAGAACACCGGGGAGCTGTTTTTT
NA TRBJ2-1 NA TRBV6-6 CASSHTILRQTVYNEQFF TGTGCCAGCAGTCACACCATACTTAGACAGACGGTATACAATGAGCAGTTCTTC
NA TRBJ1-4 NA TRBV28 CASSLSLGAPEKLFF TGTGCCAGCAGTTTATCCCTGGGGGCCCCCGAAAAACTGTTTTTT
TRBD2 TRBJ2-3 NA TRBV3-1/TRBV3-2 CASSQVPGLAPTQYF TGTGCCAGCAGCCAAGTCCCGGGACTAGCACCAACGCAGTATTTT
NA TRBJ1-6 NA TRBV4-1 CASSQESPADNSPLHF TGCGCCAGCAGCCAAGAATCGCCAGCCGATAATTCACCCCTCCACTTT
NA TRBJ2-7 NA TRBV7-3 CASSLMSGNEQYF TGTGCCAGCAGCTTAATGTCAGGGAACGAGCAGTACTTC
NA TRBJ1-4 NA TRBV3-1/TRBV3-2 CASSQDPISKATNEKLFF TGTGCCAGCAGCCAAGACCCCATTAGCAAAGCAACTAATGAAAAACTGTTTTTT
TRBD1 TRBJ1-6 NA TRBV4-2 CASSQESGQYNSPLHF TGTGCCAGCAGCCAAGAGTCGGGACAGTATAATTCACCCCTCCACTTT
NA TRBJ2-3 NA TRBV27 CASSLLGLPDTQYF TGTGCCAGCAGTTTATTGGGACTTCCAGATACGCAGTATTTT
NA TRBJ2-7 few TRBV6-5 CATERGHDEQYF TGTGCCACCGAAAGGGGTCACGACGAGCAGTACTTC
TRBD2 TRBJ2-7 NA TRBV27 CASRLLAGGSYEQYF TGTGCCAGCAGGTTACTAGCGGGGGGATCCTACGAGCAGTACTTC
TRBD2 TRBJ2-5 once TRBV5-1 CASSFGLAGAYQETQYF TGCGCCAGCAGCTTCGGTCTAGCGGGGGCATACCAAGAGACCCAGTACTTC
NA TRBJ1-6 NA TRBV3-1/TRBV3-2 CASSQGAPGRDSPLHF TGTGCCAGCAGCCAAGGGGCACCCGGGAGGGATTCACCCCTCCACTTT
NA TRBJ1-1 few TRBV2 CASRSGRFTEAFF TGTGCCAGCAGGTCAGGGCGGTTCACTGAAGCTTTCTTT
NA TRBJ2-1 NA TRBV6-1 CASSESTSSYNEQFF TGTGCCAGCAGTGAATCTACGTCCTCCTACAATGAGCAGTTCTTC
NA TRBJ2-7 once TRBV6-2/TRBV6-3 CASSAIRRLLSYEQYF TGTGCCAGCAGTGCCATACGCCGACTCCTCTCCTACGAGCAGTACTTC
NA TRBJ1-4 NA TRBV3-1/TRBV3-2 CAGRDLGKLFF TGTGCCGGCAGGGATTTGGGAAAACTGTTTTTT
TRBD1 TRBJ1-4 NA TRBV9 CASSVGRGTGGEKLFF TGTGCCAGCAGCGTAGGTAGGGGGACAGGTGGAGAAAAACTGTTTTTT
NA TRBJ2-7 NA TRBV21-1 CASSKEQPGHGYQVLYEQYF TGTGCCAGCAGCAAAGAACAACCGGGACATGGATATCAAGTCTTGTACGAGCAGTACTTC
NA TRBJ2-5 NA TRBV12-3/TRBV12-4 CASSLAVQETQYF TGTGCCAGCAGTTTGGCGGTACAAGAGACCCAGTACTTC
NA TRBJ1-4 once TRBV6-5 CASSLGVGSEKLFF TGTGCCAGCAGTCTCGGGGTCGGGAGTGAAAAACTGTTTTTT
NA TRBJ2-7 NA TRBV27 CASSLRWDDEQYF TGTGCCAGCAGTTTAAGGTGGGACGACGAGCAGTACTTC
TRBD2 TRBJ2-1 NA TRBV3-1/TRBV3-2 CASSQDFAREVYNEQFF TGTGCCAGCAGCCAAGATTTCGCGCGGGAGGTCTACAATGAGCAGTTCTTC
NA TRBJ1-1 NA TRBV29-1 CSVAQGLNTEAFF TGCAGCGTTGCCCAGGGACTGAACACTGAAGCTTTCTTT
NA TRBJ2-7 NA TRBV28 CASSLGASYEQYF TGTGCCAGCAGCCTAGGAGCCAGCTACGAGCAGTACTTC
NA TRBJ1-2 NA TRBV28 CASSFRHGYTF TGTGCCAGCAGTTTCCGCCATGGCTACACCTTC
NA TRBJ1-1 NA TRBV28 CASSLDRLNTEAFF TGTGCCAGCAGTTTGGACAGATTGAACACTGAAGCTTTCTTT